This record covers a single TCR beta chain. Its antigen is unidentified. A read error may explain this, as a much larger clone is one base away. These data originate in a study of blood T cells in healthy people across ages. Whole-study results and caveats: Strong correlation linked observed beta diversity and percent naive T cells.

Primers used in a second PCR of about 6 to 11 cycles were a sample-barcoded 5' primer and a J-beta primer mix. Each CDR3 protein gets one entry after TCRdb re-called the 5' RACE reads with MiXCR. The table lists 600,000 or so distinct CDR3 sequences, approximately 30% of them singletons. With each sample, at least 5 micrograms of total RNA were extracted. Germline V gene sequence: CDR1 MNHNY, CDR2 SVGAGI (reference sequence). The CDR3 totals 15 residues. Trimming removed 5 bases from V and 3 bases from J, with 13 bases in between. This sequence joins TRBV6-6 and TRBJ1-4; a weak D match, TRBD1 (6 bases). Sequenced input: blood. This clonotype was obtained from a woman older than 75 in good health. The CDR3 here is CASSTPGQPNEKLFF. The DNA for the CDR3 is TGTGCCAGCAGTACCCCCGGACAGCCTAATGAAAAACTGTTTTTT.